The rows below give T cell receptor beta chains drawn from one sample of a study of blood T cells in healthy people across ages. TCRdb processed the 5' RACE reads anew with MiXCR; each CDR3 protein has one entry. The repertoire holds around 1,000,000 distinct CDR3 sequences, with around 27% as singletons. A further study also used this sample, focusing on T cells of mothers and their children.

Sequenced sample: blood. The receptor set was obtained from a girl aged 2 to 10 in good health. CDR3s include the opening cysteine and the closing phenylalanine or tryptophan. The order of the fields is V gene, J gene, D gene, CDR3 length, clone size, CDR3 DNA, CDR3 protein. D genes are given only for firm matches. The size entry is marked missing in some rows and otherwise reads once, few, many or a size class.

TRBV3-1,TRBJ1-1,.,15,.,TGTGCCAGCAGCCAAGAGCGGGTAATGAACACTGAAGCTTTCTTT,CASSQERVMNTEAFF
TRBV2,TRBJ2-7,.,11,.,TGTGCCAGCAGAGCAGGGGACGAGCAGTACTTC,CASRAGDEQYF
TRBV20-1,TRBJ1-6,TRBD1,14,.,TGCAGTGCCATAAGACAGGGAAACGAGGGTGCCCTCCACTTT,CSAIRQGNEGALHF
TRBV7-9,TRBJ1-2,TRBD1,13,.,TGTGCCAGCAGCGTCAGACAGGGGGCTGGCTACACCTTC,CASSVRQGAGYTF
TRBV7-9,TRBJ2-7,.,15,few,TGTGCCAGCAGCTCGGGATGGACCGCTAACTACGAGCAGTACTTC,CASSSGWTANYEQYF
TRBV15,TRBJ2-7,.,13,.,TGTGCCACCAGCAGTGGGGGTAACGGGGAGCAGTACTTC,CATSSGGNGEQYF
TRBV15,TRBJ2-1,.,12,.,TGTGCCACCAGCGCCCGCACGAATGAGCAGTTCTTC,CATSARTNEQFF
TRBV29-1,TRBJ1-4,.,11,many,TGCAGCGTTGGAACTAATGAAAAACTGTTTTTT,CSVGTNEKLFF
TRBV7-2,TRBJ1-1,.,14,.,TGTGCCAGCAGCACCTGGACGGTTAACACTGAAGCTTTCTTT,CASSTWTVNTEAFF
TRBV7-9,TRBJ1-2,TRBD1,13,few,TGTGCCAGCAGCACTGACAGGGTACATGGCTACACCTTC,CASSTDRVHGYTF
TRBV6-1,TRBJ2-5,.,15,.,TGTGCCAGCAGTGAACATCGGGACGGGTTTGGGGAGCAGTACTTC,CASSEHRDGFGEQYF
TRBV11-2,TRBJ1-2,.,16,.,TGTGCCAGCAGCTACTTACGACAGACCCCTAACTATGGCTACACCTTC,CASSYLRQTPNYGYTF
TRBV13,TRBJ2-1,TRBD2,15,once,TGTGCCAGCCTAGACCGGGCTAGCGGGAAGGATGAGCAGTTCTTC,CASLDRASGKDEQFF
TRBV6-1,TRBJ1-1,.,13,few,TGTGCCAGCAGCATAGCCGGGGTCACTGAAGCTTTCTTT,CASSIAGVTEAFF
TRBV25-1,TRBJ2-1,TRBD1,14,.,TGTGCCAGCATAGGGGACAGGGAATACAATGAGCAGTTCTTC,CASIGDREYNEQFF
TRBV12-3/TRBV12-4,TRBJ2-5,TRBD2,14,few,TGTGCCAGCAGTTCGGGGCCGGGGGGAGAGACCCAGTACTTC,CASSSGPGGETQYF
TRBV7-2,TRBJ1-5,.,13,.,TGTGCCAGCAGCTTAGACCTGTTTCAGCCCCAGCATTTT,CASSLDLFQPQHF
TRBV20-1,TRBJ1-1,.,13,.,TGCAGTGCTAGGAACCCAGGGCTCTCTGAAGCTTTCTTT,CSARNPGLSEAFF
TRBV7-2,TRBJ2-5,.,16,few,TGTGCCAGCAGCTTCGTAACCGGGACGTTCCAAGAGACCCGGTACTTC,CASSFVTGTFQETRYF
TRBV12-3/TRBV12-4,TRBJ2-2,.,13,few,TGTGCCAACCACCCTTTGGGGATCGGGGAGCTGTTTTTT,CANHPLGIGELFF
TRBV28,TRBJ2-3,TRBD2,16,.,TGTGCCAGCACCCCCGTAGCGGGCATTCGCACAGATACGCAGTATTTT,CASTPVAGIRTDTQYF
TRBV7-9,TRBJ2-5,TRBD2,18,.,TGTGCCAGCAGCTTGACGACATTCTACGCGGGGGGCCCAGAGACCCAGTACTTC,CASSLTTFYAGGPETQYF
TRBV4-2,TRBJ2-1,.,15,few,TGTGCCAGCAGCCTTGAGGATCTTTCCTACAATGAGCAGTTCTTC,CASSLEDLSYNEQFF
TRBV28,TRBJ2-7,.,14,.,TGTGCCACTAAACTGCCCCCCACCAACCACGAGCAGTACTTC,CATKLPPTNHEQYF
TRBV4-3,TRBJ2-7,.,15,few,TGCGCCAGCAGCCAGGAGCGAGGGACATACTACGAGCAGTACTTC,CASSQERGTYYEQYF
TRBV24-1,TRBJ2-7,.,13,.,TGTGCCACCGAGGGGGGGCTTCCTTACGAGCAGTACTTC,CATEGGLPYEQYF
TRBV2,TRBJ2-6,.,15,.,TGTGCCAGCAGGTCCGGCCCCCTTGGGGCCAACGTCCTGACTTTC,CASRSGPLGANVLTF
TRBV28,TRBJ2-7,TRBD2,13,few,TGTGCCACCTATAGCGGGAGGGCCCTCGAGCAGTACTTC,CATYSGRALEQYF
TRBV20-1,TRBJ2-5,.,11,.,TGCAGTGCTGGTCCGGAGGAGACCCAGTACTTC,CSAGPEETQYF
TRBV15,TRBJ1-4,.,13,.,TGTGCCATTCTTAATCAGGGTAATGAAAAACTGTTTTTT,CAILNQGNEKLFF
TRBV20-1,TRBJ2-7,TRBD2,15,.,TGCAGTGCTAGGGAGACTAGCCAGCCTACCTACGAGCAGTACTTC,CSARETSQPTYEQYF
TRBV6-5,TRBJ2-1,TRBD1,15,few,TGTGCCAGCATACCGGGACAGGGGCTCTACAATGAGCAGTTCTTC,CASIPGQGLYNEQFF
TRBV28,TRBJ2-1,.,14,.,TGTGCCAGCAGCTCAGTGGGGGTCAAGAATGAGCAGTTCTTC,CASSSVGVKNEQFF
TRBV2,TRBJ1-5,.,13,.,TGTGCCAGCAGTGAGGCGGGCAATCAGCCCCAGCATTTT,CASSEAGNQPQHF
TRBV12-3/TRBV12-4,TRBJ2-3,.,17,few,TGTGCCAGCAGTTCGATGCAGGGAATATCCTTCACAGATACGCAGTATTTT,CASSSMQGISFTDTQYF
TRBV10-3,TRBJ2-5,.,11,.,TGTGCCATCAGTGATACGGAGACCCAGTACTTC,CAISDTETQYF
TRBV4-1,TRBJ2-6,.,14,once,TGCGCCAGCAGCTATCAATCTGGGGCCAACGTCCTGACTTTC,CASSYQSGANVLTF
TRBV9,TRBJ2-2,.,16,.,TGTGCCAGCAGCGTGAGGCAGAACGCGAACACCGGGGAGCTGTTTTTT,CASSVRQNANTGELFF
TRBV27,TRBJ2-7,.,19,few,TGTGCCAGCAGTTTGTCAACTAGCAGGCCTTCCCAACCCTCCTACGAGCAGTACTTC,CASSLSTSRPSQPSYEQYF
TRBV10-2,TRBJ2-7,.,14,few,TGCGCCAGTCAAAGTCCGGGACTTACCTACGAGCAGTACTTC,CASQSPGLTYEQYF
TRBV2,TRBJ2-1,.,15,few,TGTGCCAGCAGACAGGACGCCAGCTCCTACAATGAGCAGTTCTTC,CASRQDASSYNEQFF
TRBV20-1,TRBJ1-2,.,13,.,TGCAGTGCTAGAGATCTGAAGGGAAACGGCTACACCTTC,CSARDLKGNGYTF
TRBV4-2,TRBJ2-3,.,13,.,TGTGCCAGCAGCCAAGTAGCCGCAGATACGCAGTATTTT,CASSQVAADTQYF
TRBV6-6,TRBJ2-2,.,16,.,TGTGCCAGCAGTGCCGTAAATCTCAGGGACACCGGGGAGCTGTTTTTT,CASSAVNLRDTGELFF
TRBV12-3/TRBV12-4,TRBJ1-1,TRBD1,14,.,TGTGCCAGCAGAACGGACAGGGATGACACTGAAGCTTTCTTT,CASRTDRDDTEAFF
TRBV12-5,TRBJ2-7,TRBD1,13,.,TGTGCTAGTGGTTCGTGGGACAGCTACGAGCAGTACTTC,CASGSWDSYEQYF
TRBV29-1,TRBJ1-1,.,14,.,TGCAGCGTTGAGACAGCGAACATGAACACTGAAGCTTTCTTT,CSVETANMNTEAFF
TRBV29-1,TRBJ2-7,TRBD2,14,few,TGCAGCGTTAGTAGCGGGGCGAGCTCCTACGAGCAGTACTTC,CSVSSGASSYEQYF
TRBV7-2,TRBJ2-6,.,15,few,TGTGCCAGCAGCTTCAGGACACTTGGGGCCAACGTCCTGACTTTC,CASSFRTLGANVLTF
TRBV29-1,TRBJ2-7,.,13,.,TGCGGCGTGTCACGGGGGAGCGCCTACGAGCAGTACTTC,CGVSRGSAYEQYF
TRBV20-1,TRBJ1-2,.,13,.,TGCAGTGCTAGAAGGGGCCCCTCCTATGGCTACACCTTC,CSARRGPSYGYTF
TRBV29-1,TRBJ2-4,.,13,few,TGCAGCGTTGTTTTACAGGGAGTAAACATTCAGTACTTC,CSVVLQGVNIQYF
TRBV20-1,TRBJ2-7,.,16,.,TGCAGTGCTAGAGCATATGAAAAGGGTTTAACTGGGGAGCAGTACTTC,CSARAYEKGLTGEQYF